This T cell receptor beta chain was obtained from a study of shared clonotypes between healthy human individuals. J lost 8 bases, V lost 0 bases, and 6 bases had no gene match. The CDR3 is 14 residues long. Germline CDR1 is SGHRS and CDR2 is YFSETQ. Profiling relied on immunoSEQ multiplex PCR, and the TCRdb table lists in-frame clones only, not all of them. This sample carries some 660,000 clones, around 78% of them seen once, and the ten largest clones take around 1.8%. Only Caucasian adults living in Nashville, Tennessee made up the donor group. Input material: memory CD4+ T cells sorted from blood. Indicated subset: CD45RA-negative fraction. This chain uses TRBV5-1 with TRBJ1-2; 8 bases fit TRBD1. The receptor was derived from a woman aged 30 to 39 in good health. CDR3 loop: CASSLGTGGRGYTF. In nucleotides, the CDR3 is TGCGCCAGCAGCTTGGGAACAGGGGGAAGGGGCTACACCTTC.